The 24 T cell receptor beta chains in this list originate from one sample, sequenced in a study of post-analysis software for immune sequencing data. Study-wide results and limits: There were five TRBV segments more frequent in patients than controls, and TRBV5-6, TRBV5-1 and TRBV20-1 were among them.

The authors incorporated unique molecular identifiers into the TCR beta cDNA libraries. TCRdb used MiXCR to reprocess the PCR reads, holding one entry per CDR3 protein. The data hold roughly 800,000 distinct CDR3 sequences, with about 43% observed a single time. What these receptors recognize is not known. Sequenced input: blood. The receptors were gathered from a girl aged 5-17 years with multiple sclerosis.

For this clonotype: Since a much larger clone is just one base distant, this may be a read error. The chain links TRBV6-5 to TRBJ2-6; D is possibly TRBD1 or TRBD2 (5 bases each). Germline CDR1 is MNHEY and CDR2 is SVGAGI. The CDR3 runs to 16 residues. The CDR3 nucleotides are TGTGCCAGCAGTATCGGGGCCCTCTCTGGGGCCAACGTCCAGACTTTC. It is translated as CASSIGALSGANVQTF.

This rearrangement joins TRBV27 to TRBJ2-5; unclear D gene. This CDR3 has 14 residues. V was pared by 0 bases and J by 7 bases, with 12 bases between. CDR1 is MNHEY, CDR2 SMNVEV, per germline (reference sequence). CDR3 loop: CASSLSGPERTQYF. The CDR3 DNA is TGTGCCAGCAGTTTATCGGGCCCCGAGAGGACCCAGTACTTC.

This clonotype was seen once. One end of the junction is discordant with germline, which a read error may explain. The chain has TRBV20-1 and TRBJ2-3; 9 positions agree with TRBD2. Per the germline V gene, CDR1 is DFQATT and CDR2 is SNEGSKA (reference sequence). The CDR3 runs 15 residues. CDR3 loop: CGAADSGSLSDTQYF. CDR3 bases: TGCGGTGCGGCAGATAGCGGGAGTTTATCCGATACGCAGTATTTT.

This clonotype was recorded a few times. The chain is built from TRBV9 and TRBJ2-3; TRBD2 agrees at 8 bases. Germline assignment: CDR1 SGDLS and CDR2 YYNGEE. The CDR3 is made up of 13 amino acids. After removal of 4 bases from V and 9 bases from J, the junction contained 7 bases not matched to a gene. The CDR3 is CASSSRTSLTQYF. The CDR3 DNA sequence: TGTGCCAGCAGCTCCAGGACTAGCTTAACGCAGTATTTT.

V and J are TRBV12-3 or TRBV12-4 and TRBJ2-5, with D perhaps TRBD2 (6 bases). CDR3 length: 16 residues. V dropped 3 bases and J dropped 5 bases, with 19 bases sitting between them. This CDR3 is CASSLWGSEAGETQYF. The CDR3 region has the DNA TGTGCCAGCAGTTTGTGGGGTTCGGAGGCGGGGGAGACCCAGTACTTC.

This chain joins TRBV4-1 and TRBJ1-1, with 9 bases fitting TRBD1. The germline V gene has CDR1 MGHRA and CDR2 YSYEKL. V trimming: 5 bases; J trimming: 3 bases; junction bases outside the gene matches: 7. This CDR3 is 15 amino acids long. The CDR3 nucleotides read TGCGCCAGCAGCGAGCACAGGGGGCGCGACACTGAAGCTTTCTTT. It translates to CASSEHRGRDTEAFF.

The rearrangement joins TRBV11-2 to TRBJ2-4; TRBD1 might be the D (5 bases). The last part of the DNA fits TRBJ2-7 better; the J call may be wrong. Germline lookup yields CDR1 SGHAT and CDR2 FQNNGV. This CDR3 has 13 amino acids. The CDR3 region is CASGTTEIYEQYF. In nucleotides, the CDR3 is TGTGCCAGCGGAACGACAGAAATCTACGAGCAGTACTTC.

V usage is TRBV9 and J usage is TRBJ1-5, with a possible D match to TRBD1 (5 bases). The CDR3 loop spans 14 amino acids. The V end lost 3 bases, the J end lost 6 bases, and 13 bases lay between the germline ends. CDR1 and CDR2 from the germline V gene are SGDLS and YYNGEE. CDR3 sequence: CASSAGQGPQPQHF. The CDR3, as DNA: TGTGCCAGCAGCGCCGGCCAGGGCCCTCAGCCCCAGCATTTT.

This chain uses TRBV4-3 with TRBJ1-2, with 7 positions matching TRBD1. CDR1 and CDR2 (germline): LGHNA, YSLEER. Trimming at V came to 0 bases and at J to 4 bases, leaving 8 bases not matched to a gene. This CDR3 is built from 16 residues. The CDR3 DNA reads TGCGCCAGCAGCCAAGAAGGGACAGCCATCAGCTATGGCTACACCTTC. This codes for CASSQEGTAISYGYTF.

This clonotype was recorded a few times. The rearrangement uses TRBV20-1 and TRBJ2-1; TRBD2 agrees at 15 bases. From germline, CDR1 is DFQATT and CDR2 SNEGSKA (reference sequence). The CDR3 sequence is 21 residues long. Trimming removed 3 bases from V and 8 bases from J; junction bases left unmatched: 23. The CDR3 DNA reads TGCAGTGCTAGGGGCCTCGGGACTAGCGGGAGGAATTTTTTGAATGGGGATGAGCAGTTCTTC. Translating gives CSARGLGTSGRNFLNGDEQFF.

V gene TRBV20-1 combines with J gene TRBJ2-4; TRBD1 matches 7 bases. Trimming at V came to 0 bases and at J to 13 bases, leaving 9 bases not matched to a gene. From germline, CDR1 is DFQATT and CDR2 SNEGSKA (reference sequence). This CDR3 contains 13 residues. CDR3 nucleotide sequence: TGCAGTGCTAGAGATGACAGGGCTGGAGAGCAGTACTTC. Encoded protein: CSARDDRAGEQYF.

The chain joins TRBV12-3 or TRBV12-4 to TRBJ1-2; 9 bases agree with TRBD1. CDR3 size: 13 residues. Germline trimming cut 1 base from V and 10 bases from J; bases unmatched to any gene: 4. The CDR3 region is CASSLGGQGFYTF. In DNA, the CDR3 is TGTGCCAGCAGTTTAGGGGGACAGGGTTTCTACACCTTC.

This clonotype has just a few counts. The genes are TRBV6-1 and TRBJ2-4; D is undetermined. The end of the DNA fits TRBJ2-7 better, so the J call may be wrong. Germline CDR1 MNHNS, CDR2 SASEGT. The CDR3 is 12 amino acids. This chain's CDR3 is CASSGWNYEQYF. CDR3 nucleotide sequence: TGTGCCAGCAGTGGTTGGAATTACGAGCAGTACTTC.

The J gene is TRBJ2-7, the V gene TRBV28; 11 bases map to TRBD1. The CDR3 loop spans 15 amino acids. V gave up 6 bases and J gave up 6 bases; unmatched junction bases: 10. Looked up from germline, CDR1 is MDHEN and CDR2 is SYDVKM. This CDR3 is CASSTRDRGSREQYF. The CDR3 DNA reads TGTGCCAGCAGCACCCGGGACAGGGGGTCTCGCGAGCAGTACTTC.

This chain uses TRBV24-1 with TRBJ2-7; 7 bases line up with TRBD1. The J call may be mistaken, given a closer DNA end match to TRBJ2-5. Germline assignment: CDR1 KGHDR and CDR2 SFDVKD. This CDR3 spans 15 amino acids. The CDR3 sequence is CATSDPNRGKETQYF. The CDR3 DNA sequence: TGTGCCACCAGTGACCCAAACAGGGGTAAAGAGACCCAGTACTTC.

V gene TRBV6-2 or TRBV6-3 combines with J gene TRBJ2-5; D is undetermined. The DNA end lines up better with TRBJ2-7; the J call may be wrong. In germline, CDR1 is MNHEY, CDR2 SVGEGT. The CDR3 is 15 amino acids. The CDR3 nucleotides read TGTGCCAGCATGGGTTCCGGAAAGTGGAGCGACGAGCAGTACTTC. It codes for CASMGSGKWSDEQYF.

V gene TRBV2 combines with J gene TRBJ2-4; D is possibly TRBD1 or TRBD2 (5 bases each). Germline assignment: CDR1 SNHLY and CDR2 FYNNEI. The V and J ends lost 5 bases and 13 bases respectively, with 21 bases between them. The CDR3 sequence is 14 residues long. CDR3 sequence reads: CASSPPPGSWEQYF. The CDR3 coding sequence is TGTGCCAGCAGTCCACCCCCAGGGTCTTGGGAGCAGTACTTC.

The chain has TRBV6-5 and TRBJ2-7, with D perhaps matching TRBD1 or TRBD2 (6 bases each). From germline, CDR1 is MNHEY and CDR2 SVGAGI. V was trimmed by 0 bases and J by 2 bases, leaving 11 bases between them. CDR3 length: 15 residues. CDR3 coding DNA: TGTGCCAGCAGTTACTCAGAGGGGGGCACCTACGAGCAGTACTTC. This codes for CASSYSEGGTYEQYF.

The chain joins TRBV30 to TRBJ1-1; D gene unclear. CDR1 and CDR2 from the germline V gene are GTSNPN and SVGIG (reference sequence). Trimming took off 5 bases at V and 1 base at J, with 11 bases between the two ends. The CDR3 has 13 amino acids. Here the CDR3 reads CAWSWDPNTEAFF. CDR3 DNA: TGTGCCTGGTCTTGGGATCCGAACACTGAAGCTTTCTTT.

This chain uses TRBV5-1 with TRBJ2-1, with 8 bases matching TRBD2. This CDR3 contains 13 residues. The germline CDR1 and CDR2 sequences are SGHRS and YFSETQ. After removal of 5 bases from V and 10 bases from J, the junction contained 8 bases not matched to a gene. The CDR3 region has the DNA TGCGCCAGCAGGGTAGCGGGAACTGGAGAGCAGTTCTTC. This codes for CASRVAGTGEQFF.

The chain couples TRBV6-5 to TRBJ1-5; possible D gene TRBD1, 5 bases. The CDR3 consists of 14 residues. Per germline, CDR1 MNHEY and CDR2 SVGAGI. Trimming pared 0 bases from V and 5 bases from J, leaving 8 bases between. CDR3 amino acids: CASSYSGGDQPQHF. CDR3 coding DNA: TGTGCCAGCAGTTACTCTGGGGGGGATCAGCCCCAGCATTTT.

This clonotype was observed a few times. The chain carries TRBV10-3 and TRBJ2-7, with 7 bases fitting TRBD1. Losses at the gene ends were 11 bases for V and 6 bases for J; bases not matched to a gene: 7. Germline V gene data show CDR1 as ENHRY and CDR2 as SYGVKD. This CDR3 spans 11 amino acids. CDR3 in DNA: TGTGCCGCTAGACAGGGAACCGAGCAGTACTTC. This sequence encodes CAARQGTEQYF.

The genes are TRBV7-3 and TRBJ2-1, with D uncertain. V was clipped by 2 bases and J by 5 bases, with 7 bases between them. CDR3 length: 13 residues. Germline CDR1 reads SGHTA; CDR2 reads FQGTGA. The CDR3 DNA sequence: TGTGCCAGCAGCTTAGACACTAACAATGAGCAGTTCTTC. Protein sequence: CASSLDTNNEQFF.

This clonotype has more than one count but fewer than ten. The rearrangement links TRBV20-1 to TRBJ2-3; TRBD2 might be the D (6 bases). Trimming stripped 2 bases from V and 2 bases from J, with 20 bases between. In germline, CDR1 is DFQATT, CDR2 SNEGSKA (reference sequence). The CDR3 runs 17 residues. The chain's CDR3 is CSARSQEGKVSTDTQYF. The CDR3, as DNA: TGCAGTGCTAGATCCCAGGAGGGAAAGGTCTCCACAGATACGCAGTATTTT.